The clone carrying this TCR beta chain was observed a few times. Its antigen is as yet unknown. There are 15 residues in the CDR3. In germline, CDR1 is SQVTM, CDR2 ANQGSEA. Trimming stripped 6 bases from V and 0 bases from J, with 14 bases between. PCR was performed using 60 Vbeta and 13 Jbeta primers. Assay used: immunoSEQ multiplex PCR; TCRdb lists only in-frame clones, some missing. The sample contains 120,000 to 150,000 clones, over 75% of which appear only once. These data belong to a study of cytomegalovirus exposure and HLA in healthy donors. Study-level information: Early released data had 80 million or so unique TCRs, all coming from HLA-typed donors. Overall study results and limits: Relative to equally common others, HLA-associated TCR beta chains showed greater clonal expansion in a later analysis. In the analysis, some V segments, TRBV6-2 and TRBV6-3 included, were excluded as indistinguishable. When a later analysis was performed, an Asian-associated ancestry cluster reportedly had fewer N-insertions than the approximately 700-donor mean.

The chain joins TRBV29-1 to TRBJ2-2, with TRBD2 as a possible D gene (5 bases). This clonotype was sampled from a woman in her twenties or thirties in good health and CMV-seronegative. The sample consisted of PBMCs. CDR3 in DNA: TGCAGCGTCCGGTCGAGGGCCGCGAACACCGGGGAGCTGTTTTTT. It translates to CSVRSRAANTGELFF.